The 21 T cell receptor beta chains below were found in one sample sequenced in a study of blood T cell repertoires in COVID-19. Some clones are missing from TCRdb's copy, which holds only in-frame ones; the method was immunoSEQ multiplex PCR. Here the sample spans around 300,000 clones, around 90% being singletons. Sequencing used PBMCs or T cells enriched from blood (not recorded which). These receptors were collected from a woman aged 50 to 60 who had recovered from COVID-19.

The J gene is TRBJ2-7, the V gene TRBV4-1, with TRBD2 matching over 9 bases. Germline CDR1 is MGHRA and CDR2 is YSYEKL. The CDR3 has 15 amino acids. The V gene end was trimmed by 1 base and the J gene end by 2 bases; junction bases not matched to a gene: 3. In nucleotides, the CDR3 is TGCGCCAGCAGCCAAGTACTAGCGGGTCCCTACGAGCAGTACTTC. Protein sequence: CASSQVLAGPYEQYF.

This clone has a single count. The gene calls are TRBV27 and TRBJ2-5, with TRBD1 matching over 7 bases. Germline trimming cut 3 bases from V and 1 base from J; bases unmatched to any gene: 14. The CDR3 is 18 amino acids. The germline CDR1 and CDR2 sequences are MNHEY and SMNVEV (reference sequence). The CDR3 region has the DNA TGTGCCAGCAGTTTGTCGGGTTTCAGGGGACAGTCCCAAGAGACCCAGTACTTC. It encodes CASSLSGFRGQSQETQYF.

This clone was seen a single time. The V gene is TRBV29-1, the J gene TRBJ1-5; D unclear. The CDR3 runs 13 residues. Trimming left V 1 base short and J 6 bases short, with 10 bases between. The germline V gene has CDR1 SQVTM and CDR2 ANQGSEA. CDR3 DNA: TGCAGCGTTGAAGGCCCTAGTGGTCAGCCCCAGCATTTT. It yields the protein CSVEGPSGQPQHF.

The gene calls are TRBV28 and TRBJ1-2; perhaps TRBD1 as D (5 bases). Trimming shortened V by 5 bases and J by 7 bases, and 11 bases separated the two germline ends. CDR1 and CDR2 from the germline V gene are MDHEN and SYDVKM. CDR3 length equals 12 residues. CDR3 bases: TGTGCCAGCAGTCAGGGTAGTAGTGGCTACACCTTC. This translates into CASSQGSSGYTF.

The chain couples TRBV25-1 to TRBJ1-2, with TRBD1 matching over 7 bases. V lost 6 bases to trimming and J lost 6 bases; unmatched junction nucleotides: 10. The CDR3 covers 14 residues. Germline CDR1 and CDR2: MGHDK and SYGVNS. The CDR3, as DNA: TGTGCCAGCAGGACAGGGCTCCCGGGAGATGGCTACACCTTC. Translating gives CASRTGLPGDGYTF.

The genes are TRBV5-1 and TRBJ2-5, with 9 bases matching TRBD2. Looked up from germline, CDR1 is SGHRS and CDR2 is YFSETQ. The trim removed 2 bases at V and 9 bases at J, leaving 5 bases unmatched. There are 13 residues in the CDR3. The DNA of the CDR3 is TGCGCCAGCAGCTTAGTAGCGGGAGTGGCCCAGTACTTC. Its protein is CASSLVAGVAQYF.

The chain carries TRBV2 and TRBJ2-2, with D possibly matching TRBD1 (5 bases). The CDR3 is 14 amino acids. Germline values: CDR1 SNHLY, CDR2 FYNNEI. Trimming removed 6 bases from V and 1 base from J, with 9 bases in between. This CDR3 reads CASRVTGNTGELFF. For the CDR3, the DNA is TGTGCCAGCAGAGTAACAGGGAACACCGGGGAGCTGTTTTTT.

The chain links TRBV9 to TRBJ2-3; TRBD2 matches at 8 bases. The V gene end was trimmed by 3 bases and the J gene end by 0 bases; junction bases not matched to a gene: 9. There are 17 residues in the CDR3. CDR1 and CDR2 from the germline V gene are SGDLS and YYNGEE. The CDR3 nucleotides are TGTGCCAGCAGCGGTACTACTAGCGGCTCTAGCACAGATACGCAGTATTTT. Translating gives CASSGTTSGSSTDTQYF.

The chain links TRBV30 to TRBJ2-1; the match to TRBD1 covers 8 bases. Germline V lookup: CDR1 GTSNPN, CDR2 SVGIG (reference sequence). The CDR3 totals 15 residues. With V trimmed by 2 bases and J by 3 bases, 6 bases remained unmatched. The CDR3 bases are TGTGCCTGGAGTTCCAGGGGGCCCATCTACAATGAGCAGTTCTTC. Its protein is CAWSSRGPIYNEQFF.

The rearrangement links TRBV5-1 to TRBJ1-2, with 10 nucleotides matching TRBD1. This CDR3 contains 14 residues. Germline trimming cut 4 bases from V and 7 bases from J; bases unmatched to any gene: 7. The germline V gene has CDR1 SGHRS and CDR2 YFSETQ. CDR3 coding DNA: TGCGCCAGCAGCGCCGGGACAGGGGATCTTGGCTACACCTTC. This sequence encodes CASSAGTGDLGYTF.

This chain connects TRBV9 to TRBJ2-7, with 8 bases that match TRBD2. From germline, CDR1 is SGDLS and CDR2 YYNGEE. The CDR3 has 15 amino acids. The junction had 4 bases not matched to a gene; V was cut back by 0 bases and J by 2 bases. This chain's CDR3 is CASSVGLATTYEQYF. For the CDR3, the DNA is TGTGCCAGCAGCGTAGGACTAGCGACTACCTACGAGCAGTACTTC. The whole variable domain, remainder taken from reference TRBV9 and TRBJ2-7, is DSGVTQTPKHLITATGQRVTLRCSPRSGDLSVYWYQQSLDQGLQFLIQYYNGEERAKGNILERFSAQQFPDLHSELNLSSLELGDSALYFCASSVGLATTYEQYFGPGTRLTVT.

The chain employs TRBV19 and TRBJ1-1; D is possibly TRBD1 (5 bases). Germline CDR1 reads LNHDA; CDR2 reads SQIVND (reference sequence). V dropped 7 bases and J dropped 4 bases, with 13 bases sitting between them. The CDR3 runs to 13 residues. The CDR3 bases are TGTGCCAGTACCTCCAGGGTGAGCACTGAAGCTTTCTTT. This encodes CASTSRVSTEAFF.

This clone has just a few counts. CDR3 loop: CASSQLNEQFF. The CDR3 nucleotides read TGTGCCAGCAGCCAACTTAATGAGCAGTTCTTC. The chain combines TRBV3-1 (or the pseudogene TRBV3-2) with TRBJ2-1; D not certain. From germline, CDR1 is LGHDT and CDR2 YNNKEL (reference sequence). The CDR3 length is 11 residues. V was clipped by 2 bases and J by 7 bases, with 3 bases between them.

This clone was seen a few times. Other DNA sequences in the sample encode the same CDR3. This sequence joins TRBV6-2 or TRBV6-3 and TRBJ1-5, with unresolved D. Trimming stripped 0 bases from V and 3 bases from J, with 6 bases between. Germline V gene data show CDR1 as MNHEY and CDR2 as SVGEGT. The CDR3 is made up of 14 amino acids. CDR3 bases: TGTGCCAGCAGTTACTCGAACATCAATCAGCCCCAGCATTTT. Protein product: CASSYSNINQPQHF.

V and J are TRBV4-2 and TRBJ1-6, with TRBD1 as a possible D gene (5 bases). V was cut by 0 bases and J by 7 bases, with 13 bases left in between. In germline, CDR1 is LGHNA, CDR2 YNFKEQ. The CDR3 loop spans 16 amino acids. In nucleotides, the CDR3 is TGTGCCAGCAGCCAAGATTGGGGGGGTTCGAATTCACCCCTCCACTTT. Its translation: CASSQDWGGSNSPLHF.

CDR3: CASSSNAGQLNTIYF. The DNA for the CDR3 is TGTGCCAGCAGCTCCAACGCGGGACAGCTAAACACCATATATTTT. This chain links TRBV7-9 with TRBJ1-3, with TRBD1 identical over 7 bases. Trimming took 4 bases from V and 6 from J; bases not matched to a gene: 9. The CDR3 runs to 15 residues. Germline V gene lookup returns CDR1 SEHNR and CDR2 FQNEAQ (reference sequence).

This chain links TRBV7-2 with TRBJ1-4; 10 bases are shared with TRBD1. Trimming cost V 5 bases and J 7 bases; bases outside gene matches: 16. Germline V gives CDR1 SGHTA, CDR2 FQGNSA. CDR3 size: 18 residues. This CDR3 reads CASSLTGTGAPGGEKLFF. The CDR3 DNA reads TGTGCCAGCAGCCTTACCGGGACAGGGGCGCCAGGGGGTGAAAAACTGTTTTTT.

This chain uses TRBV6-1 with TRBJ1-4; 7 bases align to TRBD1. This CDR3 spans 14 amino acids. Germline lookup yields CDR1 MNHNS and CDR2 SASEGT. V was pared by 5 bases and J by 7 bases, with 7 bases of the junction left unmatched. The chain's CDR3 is CASSWRGQGEKLFF. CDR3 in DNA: TGTGCCAGCAGTTGGAGGGGGCAGGGTGAAAAACTGTTTTTT.

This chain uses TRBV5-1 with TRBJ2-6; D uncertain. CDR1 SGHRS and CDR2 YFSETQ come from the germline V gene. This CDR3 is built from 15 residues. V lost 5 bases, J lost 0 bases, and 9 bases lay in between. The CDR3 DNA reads TGCGCCAGCAGTGTATCGTACTCTGGGGCCAACGTCCTGACTTTC. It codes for CASSVSYSGANVLTF.

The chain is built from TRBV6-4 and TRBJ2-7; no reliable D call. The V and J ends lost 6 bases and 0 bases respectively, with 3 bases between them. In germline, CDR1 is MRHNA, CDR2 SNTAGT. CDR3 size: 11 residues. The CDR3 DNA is TGTGCCAGCAGGAGCTCCTACGAGCAGTACTTC. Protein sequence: CASRSSYEQYF.

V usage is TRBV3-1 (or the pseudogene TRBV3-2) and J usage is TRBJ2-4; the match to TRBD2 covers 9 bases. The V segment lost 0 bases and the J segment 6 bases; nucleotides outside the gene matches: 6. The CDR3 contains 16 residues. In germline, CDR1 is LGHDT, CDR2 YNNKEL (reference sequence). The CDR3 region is CASSQERLAGINIQYF. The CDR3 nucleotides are TGTGCCAGCAGCCAAGAAAGGCTAGCGGGAATAAACATTCAGTACTTC.